The present entry profiles one TCR beta chain with its context. Method: immunoSEQ multiplex PCR; TCRdb's copy keeps in-frame clones and lacks some. The sample lists a few hundred thousand clones, 85% to 90% seen once, with roughly 5.8% in the top ten. This sample is drawn from a study of blood T cell repertoires in COVID-19. About the study: Nucleic acid was either cDNA or gDNA, and it came from T cells, B-cell-depleted T cells, or PBMCs.

The germline CDR1 and CDR2 sequences are SGHTA and FQGTGA. The CDR3 consists of 16 residues. With V trimmed by 2 bases and J by 3 bases, 4 bases remained unmatched. The gene calls are TRBV7-3 and TRBJ2-1; TRBD2 aligns across 10 bases. This sequence was found in a man between 60 and 75 years old with acute or convalescent COVID-19. The sequencing sample was made of peripheral blood. The CDR3 here is CASSLLAGDFYNEQFF. In DNA, the CDR3 is TGTGCCAGCAGCTTACTAGCGGGAGACTTCTACAATGAGCAGTTCTTC.